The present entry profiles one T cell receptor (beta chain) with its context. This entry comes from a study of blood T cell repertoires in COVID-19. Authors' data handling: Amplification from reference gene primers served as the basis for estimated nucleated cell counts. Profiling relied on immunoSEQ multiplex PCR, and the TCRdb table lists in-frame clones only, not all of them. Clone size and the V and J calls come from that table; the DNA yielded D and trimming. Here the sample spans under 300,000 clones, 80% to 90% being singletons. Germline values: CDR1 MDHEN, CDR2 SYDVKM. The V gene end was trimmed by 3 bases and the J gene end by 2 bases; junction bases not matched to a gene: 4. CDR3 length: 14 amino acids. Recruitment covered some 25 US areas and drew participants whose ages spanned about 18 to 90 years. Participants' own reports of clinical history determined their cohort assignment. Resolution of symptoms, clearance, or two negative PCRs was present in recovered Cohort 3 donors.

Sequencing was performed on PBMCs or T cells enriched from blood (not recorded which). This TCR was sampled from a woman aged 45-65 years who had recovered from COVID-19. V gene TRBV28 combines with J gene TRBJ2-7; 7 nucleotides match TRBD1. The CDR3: CASSLYRGTYEQYF. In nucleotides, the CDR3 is TGTGCCAGCAGTTTGTACAGGGGTACCTACGAGCAGTACTTC. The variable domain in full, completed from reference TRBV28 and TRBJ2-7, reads DVKVTQSSRYLVKRTGEKVFLECVQDMDHENMFWYRQDPGLGLRLIYFSYDVKMKEKGDIPEGYSVSREKKERFSLILESASTNQTSMYLCASSLYRGTYEQYFGPGTRLTVT.